The sequence of this TCR beta chain was determined in a study of shared clonotypes between healthy human individuals. Study summary: For every donor, three CD4 naive, three CD4 memory, two CD8 naive and one CD8 memory plates were used.

Across several immunoSEQ plates, the genomic DNA of each subset was split evenly. This table comes from immunoSEQ multiplex PCR, and its TCRdb copy is limited to in-frame clones, with some not included. The data contain a few million clones, around 90% of them singletons. This CDR3 region has 13 residues. V was pared by 3 bases and J by 6 bases, with 2 bases of the junction left unmatched. Germline loops: CDR1 SNHLY, CDR2 FYNNEI. From CD4+ cells came CD45RA+ naive and CD45RA-negative memory subsets. The source of this sequence is a man between 18 and 35 years old in good health. Some clones in this sample may be carry-over from other donors' samples. Sequenced sample: naive CD4+ T cells from PBMCs. Sample subset: CD45RA+ positively selected. The chain uses TRBV2 and TRBJ1-1; 9 bases map to TRBD1. CDR3 residues: CASSDTGGSEAFF. The CDR3, as DNA: TGTGCCAGCAGTGATACAGGGGGCTCTGAAGCTTTCTTT. Looking up the rest from reference TRBV2 and TRBJ1-1 gives the full variable domain: EPEVTQTPSHQVTQMGQEVILRCVPISNHLYFYWYRQILGQKVEFLVSFYNNEISEKSEIFDDQFSVERPDGSNFTLKIRSTKLEDSAMYFCASSDTGGSEAFFGQGTRLTVV.